This TCR beta chain originates from a study of T cell responses to AZD1222 COVID-19 vaccine. In the study overall: Pooling of second doses given at about 4 or about 12 weeks was done.

TCRdb's copy holds only in-frame clones and misses some; the assay was immunoSEQ multiplex PCR. This table holds fewer than 90,000 clones, approximately 91% found once. Trimming removed 8 bases at V and 5 bases at J, with 10 bases between. Looked up from germline, CDR1 is LGHNT and CDR2 is FRNRAP. This CDR3 comprises 12 residues. Comments on this clone: Its antigen is not identified.

Study results and caveats: White British donors predominated, females outnumbered males, and clonal diversity was possibly underestimated. Sampling that yielded the repertoires occurred only after the peak T cell response. Regions 160-218 and 743-854 held dominance among vaccine-associated CD4 TCRs, which spanned spike.

The chain is built from TRBV12-5 and TRBJ2-4; D might be TRBD2 (5 bases). The clonotype was recovered from an adult in good health. The material sequenced was peripheral blood, taken on day 0 of AZD1222 vaccination. CDR3 region: CASTGEQNIQYF. In DNA, the CDR3 is TGTGCTAGTACTGGGGAGCAAAACATTCAGTACTTC.